This is a list of T cell receptor beta chains from one sample in a study of human T cells and chemical hapten exposure. TCRdb called the RACE reads again in MiXCR, with one record for every CDR3 protein. This table holds 150,000 to 200,000 distinct CDR3 sequences, approximately 30% found once. The specimen was whole blood, collected in connection with sensitization to the hapten diphenylcyclopropenone (DPC). These receptors were collected from a young woman with alopecia areata. Some clones in this sample may be carry-over from other donors' samples. Both conserved end residues are part of each CDR3. D genes are given only for firm matches. Clone size is not always given. Where it is, it says once, few, many or a class for expanded clones.

clone_size cdr3_length d_call j_call v_call cdr3_aa cdr3_nt
few 11 - TRBJ2-1 TRBV25-1 CASDLGREQFF TGTGCCAGCGATCTAGGTCGTGAGCAGTTCTTT
- 15 TRBD1 TRBJ1-6 TRBV20-1 CSAATGGVNNSPLHF TGCAGTGCTGCCACAGGGGGCGTAAATAATTCACCCCTCCACTTT
- 13 - TRBJ2-1 TRBV9 CASSVGSGTQQFF TGTGCCAGCAGCGTAGGGTCGGGGACACAGCAGTTCTTC
- 14 - TRBJ1-6 TRBV27 CASSWNRVNSPLHF TGTGCCAGCAGTTGGAACAGGGTAAATTCACCCCTCCACTTT
few 13 TRBD1 TRBJ1-2 TRBV6-2/TRBV6-3 CASSYSTGDGYTF TGTGCCAGCAGTTACTCGACAGGGGATGGCTACACCTTC
few 14 - TRBJ2-7 TRBV25-1 CASSDRRQSYEQYF TGTGCCAGCAGTGACCGTAGGCAGTCCTACGAGCAGTACTTC
few 15 TRBD2 TRBJ2-7 TRBV10-3 CAISESILADYEQYF TGTGCCATCAGTGAGTCGATACTAGCGGACTACGAGCAGTACTTC
- 16 TRBD1 TRBJ2-3 TRBV20-1 CSARVLPDRVVDTQYF TGCAGTGCTAGAGTTCTACCCGACAGGGTTGTAGATACGCAGTATTTT
few 13 - TRBJ1-5 TRBV20-1 CSASPRWDQPQHF TGCAGTGCTAGTCCCAGGTGGGATCAGCCCCAGCATTTT
- 14 - TRBJ1-2 TRBV25-1 CASSDLQPHSDYTF TGTGCCAGCAGTGATCTTCAACCACATTCGGACTACACCTTC
few 12 - TRBJ1-2 TRBV15 CATSRASNGYTF TGTGCCACCAGCAGAGCAAGTAATGGCTACACCTTC
once 13 - TRBJ2-7 TRBV18 CASSPLEGSEQYF TGTGCCAGCTCACCACTGGAGGGGAGCGAGCAGTACTTC
- 14 TRBD1 TRBJ2-7 TRBV20-1 CSARSDRGSYEQYF TGCAGTGCTAGAAGTGACAGGGGTTCCTACGAGCAGTACTTC
few 15 - TRBJ1-2 TRBV27 CASSPRPTGGYGYTF TGTGCCAGCAGTCCCCGTCCGACAGGAGGATATGGCTACACCTTC
- 10 - TRBJ2-2 TRBV29-1 CSVENGELFF TGCAGCGTTGAGAACGGGGAGCTGTTTTTT
- 12 - TRBJ2-5 TRBV3-1 CASSQGTETQYF TGTGCCAGCAGCCAGGGTACAGAGACCCAGTACTTC
few 16 TRBD2 TRBJ2-3 TRBV20-1 CSALWGLAGGTDTQYF TGCAGTGCTCTCTGGGGACTAGCGGGGGGCACAGATACGCAGTATTTT
few 13 - TRBJ2-2 TRBV29-1 CSVEIPGSGELFF TGCAGCGTTGAAATACCGGGGTCCGGGGAGCTGTTTTTT
few 15 TRBD1 TRBJ2-1 TRBV5-6 CASSPTGWTYNEQFF TGTGCCAGCAGCCCGACAGGGTGGACCTACAATGAGCAGTTCTTC
few 12 - TRBJ2-2 TRBV7-6 CASSPVAGELFF TGTGCCAGCAGCCCGGTGGCCGGGGAGCTGTTTTTT
- 14 TRBD1 TRBJ1-1 TRBV4-1 CASRPPGQSTEAFF TGCGCCAGCAGGCCACCGGGACAGTCGACTGAAGCTTTCTTT
many 13 - TRBJ2-3 TRBV28 CASSGGRGDTQYF TGTGCCAGCAGTGGGGGTCGGGGAGATACGCAGTATTTT
- 15 TRBD1 TRBJ1-1 TRBV18 CASSPPGTGASEAFF TGTGCCAGCTCACCGCCCGGGACAGGGGCGAGTGAAGCTTTCTTT
few 15 TRBD2 TRBJ2-3 TRBV3-1 CASSPSGGASNTQYF TGTGCCAGCAGCCCTAGCGGGGGGGCCTCAAATACGCAGTATTTT
few 13 - TRBJ2-7 TRBV29-1 CSVGGRESVEQYF TGCAGCGTTGGAGGTCGGGAGTCGGTGGAGCAGTACTTC
- 15 - TRBJ1-4 TRBV5-1 CASSLMTARREKLFF TGCGCCAGCAGCTTGATGACAGCTCGGAGAGAAAAACTGTTTTTT
few 18 - TRBJ1-3 TRBV9 CASSVGGTPGRPGNTIYF TGTGCCAGCAGCGTAGGCGGGACACCAGGTAGGCCTGGAAACACCATATATTTT
- 14 TRBD1 TRBJ1-6 TRBV7-9 CASSSTGTDSPLHF TGTGCCAGCAGTTCTACCGGGACAGATTCACCCCTCCACTTT
- 15 - TRBJ2-3 TRBV4-1 CASSQGAPSTDTQYF TGCGCCAGCAGCCAAGGAGCACCTAGCACAGATACGCAGTATTTT
- 11 - TRBJ2-7 TRBV20-1 CSATGPNEQYF TGCAGTGCTACTGGCCCCAACGAGCAGTACTTC
few 13 - TRBJ2-3 TRBV10-2 CASRGTATDTQYF TGCGCCAGCAGGGGAACAGCCACAGATACGCAGTATTTT
few 14 - TRBJ2-2 TRBV5-1 CASSLRDHTGELFF TGCGCCAGCAGCCTACGGGATCACACCGGGGAGCTGTTTTTT
- 11 TRBD2 TRBJ2-1 TRBV6-2/TRBV6-3 CASSRGLAPFF TGTGCCAGCAGTCGCGGACTAGCCCCGTTCTTC
few 12 - TRBJ2-7 TRBV28 CASSFGFYEQYF TGTGCCAGCAGTTTCGGTTTCTACGAGCAGTACTTC
- 14 - TRBJ1-1 TRBV5-1 CASSLTTGNTEAFF TGCGCCAGCAGCTTGACGACAGGGAACACTGAAGCTTTCTTT
few 16 TRBD1 TRBJ1-2 TRBV27 CASSWTGGALNYGYTF TGTGCCAGCAGTTGGACAGGGGGAGCCCTGAACTATGGCTACACCTTC
- 14 TRBD1 TRBJ1-5 TRBV29-1 CSVGTGNSNQPQHF TGCAGCGTGGGGACAGGGAATAGCAATCAGCCCCAGCATTTT
few 16 - TRBJ1-3 TRBV7-6 CASSYRSAGSGNTIYF TGTGCCAGCAGCTACCGTTCGGCAGGCTCTGGAAACACCATATATTTT
- 12 - TRBJ2-3 TRBV5-5 CATARSTDTQYF TGTGCCACCGCCCGGAGCACAGATACGCAGTATTTT
- 17 - TRBJ1-2 TRBV29-1 CSVEVRKEGKSNYGYTF TGCAGCGTTGAAGTTAGGAAGGAGGGGAAGTCTAACTATGGCTACACCTTC
- 13 - TRBJ1-6 TRBV4-3 CASSQGGGPPLHF TGCGCCAGCAGCCAAGGGGGCGGTCCACCCCTCCACTTT
once 13 TRBD1 TRBJ2-2 TRBV27 CASSTTGAGELFF TGTGCCAGCAGTACGACAGGGGCCGGGGAGCTGTTTTTT